This TCR beta chain derives from a study of blood T cell repertoires in COVID-19. Across the whole study: COVID-19 samples collected from the United States, Italy and Spain covered acute and convalescent phases.

A Seattle source enrolled patients during active infection and followed them longitudinally. The CDR3 extends over 13 amino acids. Deletions cut 7 bases from V and 7 bases from J, with 11 bases between. Per germline, CDR1 SNHLY and CDR2 FYNNEI. Data came from immunoSEQ multiplex PCR; TCRdb stores just in-frame clones and leaves some out. In the table there are under 200,000 clones, 80% to 90% of which are singletons. The receptor was isolated from a woman aged 65 to 85 with COVID-19, enrolled during active disease. The sample comprised peripheral blood. This chain uses TRBV2 with TRBJ1-6; D is perhaps TRBD1 (6 bases). The CDR3 DNA sequence: TGTGCCAGCAAGGACAGCTTGAATTCACCCCTCCACTTT. As protein: CASKDSLNSPLHF.